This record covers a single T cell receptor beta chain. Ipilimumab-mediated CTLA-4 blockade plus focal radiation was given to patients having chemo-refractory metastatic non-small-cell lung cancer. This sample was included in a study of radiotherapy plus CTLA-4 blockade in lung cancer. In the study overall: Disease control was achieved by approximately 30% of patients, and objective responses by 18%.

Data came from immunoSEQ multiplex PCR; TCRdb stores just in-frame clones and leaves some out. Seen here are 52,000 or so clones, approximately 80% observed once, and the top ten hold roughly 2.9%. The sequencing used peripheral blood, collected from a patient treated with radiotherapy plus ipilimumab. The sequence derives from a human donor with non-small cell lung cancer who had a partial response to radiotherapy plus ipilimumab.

CDR3 nucleotides: TGTGCCAGCAGTGAAGGAATGGGACAGTGGACCTATGGCTACACCTTC. It codes for CASSEGMGQWTYGYTF. V usage is TRBV6-1 and J usage is TRBJ1-2; 7 nucleotides line up with TRBD1. Germline V gene sequence: CDR1 MNHNS, CDR2 SASEGT. The CDR3 has 16 residues. The ends lost 1 base at V and 4 bases at J; junction bases unmatched: 9.